This TCR beta chain was identified in a study of blood T cell repertoires in COVID-19. CDR1 is GTSNPN, CDR2 SVGIG, per germline (reference sequence). The CDR3 totals 15 residues. V dropped 4 bases and J dropped 8; count of bases not matched to a gene: 11. In the study's own analysis: Nucleated cell counts were estimated from reference gene primer amplification. Only in-frame clones appear in the TCRdb table, and some are missing; sequencing was by immunoSEQ multiplex PCR. The V and J calls and clone size are taken from that table; D and trimming were inferred from the DNA. The sample yields about 530,000 clones, roughly nine tenths seen once.

The sequenced material came from peripheral blood. This clonotype originated in a woman between 45 and 60 years old with COVID-19, enrolled during active disease. The chain has TRBV30 and TRBJ1-6, with 7 bases aligning to TRBD1. Here the CDR3 reads CAWKRRDRAYSPLHF. CDR3 DNA sequence: TGTGCCTGGAAAAGGCGAGACAGGGCTTATTCACCCCTCCACTTT.